This TCR beta chain stems from a study of blood T cell repertoires in COVID-19. Germline V lookup: CDR1 LNHDA, CDR2 SQIVND (reference sequence). V was clipped by 11 bases and J by 7 bases, with 18 bases between them. CDR3 length: 13 amino acids. Repertoires were generated with immunoSEQ multiplex PCR, while TCRdb's copy carries only in-frame clones and drops some. This sample carries about 160,000 clones, over 70% of them seen once, and the ten largest clones take roughly 9%. V and J are TRBV19 and TRBJ1-3, with a weak D call TRBD1 (5 bases). The sample consisted of peripheral blood. The clonotype was recovered from an elderly woman with active or convalescent COVID-19. The CDR3 DNA reads as TGTGCCTCCTTCGGGGGACTAGTCAACACCATATATTTT. This translates into CASFGGLVNTIYF.